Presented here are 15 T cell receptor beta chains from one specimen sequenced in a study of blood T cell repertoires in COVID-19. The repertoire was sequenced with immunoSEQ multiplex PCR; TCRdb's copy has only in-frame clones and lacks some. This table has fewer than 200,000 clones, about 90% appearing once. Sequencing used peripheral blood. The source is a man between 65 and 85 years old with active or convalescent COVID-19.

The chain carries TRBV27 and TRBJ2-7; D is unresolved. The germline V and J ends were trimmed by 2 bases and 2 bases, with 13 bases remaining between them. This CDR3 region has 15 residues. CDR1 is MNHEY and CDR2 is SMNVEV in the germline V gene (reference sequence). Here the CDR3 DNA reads TGTGCCAGCAGTTTAAGTCAGGTTAGGACCTACGAGCAGTACTTC. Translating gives CASSLSQVRTYEQYF.

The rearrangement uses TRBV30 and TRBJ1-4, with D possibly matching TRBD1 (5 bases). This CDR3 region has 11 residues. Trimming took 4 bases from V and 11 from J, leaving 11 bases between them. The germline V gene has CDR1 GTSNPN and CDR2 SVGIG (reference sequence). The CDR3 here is CAWMTDSKLFF. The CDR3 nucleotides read TGTGCCTGGATGACAGATTCGAAACTGTTTTTT.

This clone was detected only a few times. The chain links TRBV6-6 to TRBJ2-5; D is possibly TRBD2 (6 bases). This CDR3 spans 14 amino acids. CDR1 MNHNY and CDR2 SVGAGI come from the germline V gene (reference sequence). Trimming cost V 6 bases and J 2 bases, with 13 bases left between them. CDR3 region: CASSPGGVQETQYF. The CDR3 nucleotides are TGTGCCAGCAGCCCCGGAGGGGTTCAAGAGACCCAGTACTTC.

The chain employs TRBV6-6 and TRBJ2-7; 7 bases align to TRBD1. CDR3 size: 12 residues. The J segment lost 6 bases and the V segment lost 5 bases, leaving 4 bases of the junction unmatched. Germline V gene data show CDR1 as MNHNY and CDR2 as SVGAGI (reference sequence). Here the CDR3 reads CASSTHRGEQYF. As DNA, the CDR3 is TGTGCCAGCAGTACCCACAGGGGCGAGCAGTACTTC.

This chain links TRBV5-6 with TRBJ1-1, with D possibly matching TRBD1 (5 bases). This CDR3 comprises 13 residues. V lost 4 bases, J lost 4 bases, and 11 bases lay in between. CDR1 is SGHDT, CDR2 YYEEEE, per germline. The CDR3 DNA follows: TGTGCCAGCAGCAACCAGGGAGGCACTGAAGCTTTCTTT. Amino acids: CASSNQGGTEAFF.

CDR3 in DNA: TGTGCCAGCAGCCATCCGGACTCGGGGACCCAGTACTTC. This gives the protein CASSHPDSGTQYF. The chain uses TRBV7-9 and TRBJ2-5; a weak D match, TRBD2 (5 bases). CDR3 length equals 13 residues. Germline V gene sequence: CDR1 SEHNR, CDR2 FQNEAQ (reference sequence). Trimming stripped 5 bases from V and 7 bases from J, with 14 bases between.

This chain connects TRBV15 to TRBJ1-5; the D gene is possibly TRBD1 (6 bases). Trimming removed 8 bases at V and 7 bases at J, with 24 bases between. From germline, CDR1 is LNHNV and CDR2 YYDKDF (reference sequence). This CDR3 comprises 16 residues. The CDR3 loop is CATHNGYDRIGQPQHF. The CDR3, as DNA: TGTGCCACCCATAATGGGTATGACAGGATAGGACAGCCCCAGCATTTT.

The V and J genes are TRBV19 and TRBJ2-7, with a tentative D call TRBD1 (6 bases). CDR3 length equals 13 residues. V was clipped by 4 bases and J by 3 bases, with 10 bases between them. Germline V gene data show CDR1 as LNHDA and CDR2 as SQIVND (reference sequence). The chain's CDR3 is CASSKTGYYEQYF. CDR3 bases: TGTGCCAGTAGTAAGACAGGTTACTACGAGCAGTACTTC. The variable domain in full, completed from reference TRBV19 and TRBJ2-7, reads DGGITQSPKYLFRKEGQNVTLSCEQNLNHDAMYWYRQDPGQGLRLIYYSQIVNDFQKGDIAEGYSVSREKKESFPLTVTSAQKNPTAFYLCASSKTGYYEQYFGPGTRLTVT.

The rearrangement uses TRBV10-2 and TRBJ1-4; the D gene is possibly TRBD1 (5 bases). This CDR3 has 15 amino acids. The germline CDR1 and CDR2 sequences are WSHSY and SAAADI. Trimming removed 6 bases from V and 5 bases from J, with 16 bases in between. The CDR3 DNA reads TGCGCCAGCAGGTCCGGAGGGGTGGAGAATGAAAAACTGTTTTTT. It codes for CASRSGGVENEKLFF.

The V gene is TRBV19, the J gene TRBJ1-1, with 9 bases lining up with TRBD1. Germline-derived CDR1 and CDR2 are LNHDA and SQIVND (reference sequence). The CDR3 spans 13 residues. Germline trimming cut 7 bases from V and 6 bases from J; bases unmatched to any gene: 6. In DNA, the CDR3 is TGTGCCAGTATGGAGCGACAGGGGGCTGAAGCTTTCTTT. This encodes CASMERQGAEAFF.

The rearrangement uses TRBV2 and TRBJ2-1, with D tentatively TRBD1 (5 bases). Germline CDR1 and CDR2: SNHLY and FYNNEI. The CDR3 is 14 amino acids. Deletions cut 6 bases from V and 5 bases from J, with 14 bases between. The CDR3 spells CASSTTYRNNEQFF. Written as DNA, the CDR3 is TGTGCCAGCAGCACAACTTACAGGAACAATGAGCAGTTCTTC.

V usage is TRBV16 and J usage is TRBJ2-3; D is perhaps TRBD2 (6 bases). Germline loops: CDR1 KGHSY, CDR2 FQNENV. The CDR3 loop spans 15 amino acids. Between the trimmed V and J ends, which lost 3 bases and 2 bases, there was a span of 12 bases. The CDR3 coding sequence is TGTGCCAGCAGCCACGCAGGAGGGCCCACAGATACGCAGTATTTT. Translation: CASSHAGGPTDTQYF.

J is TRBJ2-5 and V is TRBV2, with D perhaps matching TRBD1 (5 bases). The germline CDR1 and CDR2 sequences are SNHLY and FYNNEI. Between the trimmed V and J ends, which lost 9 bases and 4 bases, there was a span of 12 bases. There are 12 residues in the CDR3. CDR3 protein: CARRTGRETQYF. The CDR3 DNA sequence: TGTGCCAGACGCACAGGAAGAGAGACCCAGTACTTC.

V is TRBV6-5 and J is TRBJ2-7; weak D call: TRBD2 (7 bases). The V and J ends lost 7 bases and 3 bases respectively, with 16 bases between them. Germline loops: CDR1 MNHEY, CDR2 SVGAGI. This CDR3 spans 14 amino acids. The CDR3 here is CASKVGGGDYEQYF. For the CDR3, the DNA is TGTGCCAGCAAAGTCGGAGGGGGGGACTACGAGCAGTACTTC.

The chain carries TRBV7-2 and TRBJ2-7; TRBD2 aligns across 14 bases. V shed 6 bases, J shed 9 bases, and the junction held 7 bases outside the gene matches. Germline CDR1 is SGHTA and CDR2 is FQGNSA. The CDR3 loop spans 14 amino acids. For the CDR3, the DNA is TGTGCCAGCAGGGGACTAGCGGGGGAAATGGGGCAGTACTTC. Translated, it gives CASRGLAGEMGQYF. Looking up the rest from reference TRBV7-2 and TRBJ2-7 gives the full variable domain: GAGVSQSPSNKVTEKGKDVELRCDPISGHTALYWYRQSLGQGLEFLIYFQGNSAPDKSGLPSDRFSAERTGGSVSTLTIQRTQQEDSAVYLCASRGLAGEMGQYFGPGTRLTVT.